This TCR beta chain was identified during a study of blood T cell repertoires in COVID-19. Study information: From the United States, Italy and Spain came samples of acute and convalescent COVID-19. PBMCs, B-cell-depleted T cells, or T cells provided the cDNA or gDNA that made up the material.

V lost 2 bases to trimming and J lost 8 bases; unmatched junction nucleotides: 4. The CDR3 sequence is 13 residues long. Germline CDR1 reads LNHDA; CDR2 reads SQIVND (reference sequence). In the original processing: How many nucleated cells were present was estimated from reference gene primer amplification. Sequencing used immunoSEQ multiplex PCR; TCRdb keeps in-frame clones, though not all of them. D and trimming come from the DNA, and the V and J calls and clone size come from that table. The repertoire holds 80,000 to 100,000 clones, with about 80% as singletons. The rearrangement uses TRBV19 and TRBJ1-2; TRBD1 aligns across 8 bases. The receptor was isolated from a human donor in a cohort sampled during active COVID-19. The specimen sequenced was peripheral blood. The CDR3 coding sequence is TGTGCCAGTAGTATACGACAGGGGACGGGCTACACCTTC. This gives the protein CASSIRQGTGYTF.